Listed below are T cell receptor beta chains from one sample, sequenced in a study of blood T cells in healthy people across ages. One entry per CDR3 protein, called by TCRdb with MiXCR from the 5' RACE reads. The sample shows about 570,000 distinct CDR3 sequences, 25% to 30% of them seen only once. Sequenced input: blood. Receptors originate from a woman in her 70s in good health. The conserved cysteine and the conserved F or W are not part of the CDR3 here. Each record gives: V gene, J gene, CDR3 protein.

TRBV5-6,TRBJ1-1,ASSSREWDDTEAF
TRBV6-4,-,ASSDSGGLVGEQF
TRBV29-1,-,SVEASGGAGNEQF
TRBV5-5,TRBJ1-4,ASSSTGKWDEKLF
TRBV12-3/TRBV12-4,TRBJ1-1,ASSLLSGTEAF
TRBV20-1,TRBJ2-7,SAEQTSGGSEQY
TRBV4-3,TRBJ1-2,ASSQGVGRSDYGYT
TRBV20-1,TRBJ1-1,SALTGGETEAF
TRBV15,TRBJ2-3,ATSRDLGEYTQY
TRBV7-2,TRBJ2-1,ASSSRRGSGASSYNEQF
TRBV4-3,TRBJ2-7,ASSQVLGLGPSYEQY
TRBV7-9,TRBJ1-1,ASSLEMATEAF
TRBV18,TRBJ2-1,ASSPTGFFEQF
TRBV10-3,TRBJ2-7,AISGVQGSEQY
TRBV7-9,TRBJ2-3,ASNEGVNTQY
TRBV4-3,TRBJ2-3,ASSLSLGLSDTQY
TRBV2,TRBJ1-2,ASGATNYGYT
TRBV20-1,TRBJ1-2,SARPPESYGYT
TRBV12-5,TRBJ2-3,ASGLERLAGRTDTQY
TRBV4-3,TRBJ1-2,ASSQDSTGGRYGYT
TRBV7-2,TRBJ1-1,ASSPIGSGSEAF
TRBV20-1,-,SASFPRGLGYEQY
TRBV6-5,TRBJ1-1,ASSFHSRGPGETEAF
TRBV11-2,TRBJ2-5,ASSFTSGGTGETQY
TRBV20-1,-,SARGRAGYYEQY
TRBV29-1,TRBJ2-7,SVVSGTVISYEQY
TRBV29-1,TRBJ2-5,SVGPAGQETQY
TRBV12-3/TRBV12-4,TRBJ2-5,ASSTGGRETQY
TRBV28,TRBJ1-1,ASIRSLPGATGAF
TRBV20-1,TRBJ2-7,SASAAYEQY
TRBV7-9,TRBJ1-5,ASPGTGNQPQH
TRBV1,TRBJ2-3,TSSQRIRGISDTQY
TRBV10-3,TRBJ2-5,AISESGRGGQY
TRBV9,TRBJ2-2,ASSAGTAAGELF
TRBV20-1,TRBJ1-2,SARGAYHHGYT
TRBV20-1,TRBJ1-4,SARRRYNEKLF
TRBV7-7,TRBJ1-3,ASSQGPEAGNTIY
TRBV7-8,TRBJ2-2,ASNPGHRATGELF
TRBV11-2,TRBJ2-7,ASSLVHRPPVYEQY
TRBV12-3/TRBV12-4,TRBJ1-6,ASSLRSLNSPLH
TRBV6-5,TRBJ1-1,ASSYSRGATEAF
TRBV6-6,TRBJ2-5,ASTLSGAGAETQY
TRBV12-3/TRBV12-4,TRBJ1-3,ASREGAGGNTIY
TRBV20-1,TRBJ2-5,SARIGTGGDETQY
TRBV7-2,TRBJ1-2,ASSSGGRSYGYT
TRBV14,TRBJ2-4,ASSPRDGNIQY
TRBV5-1,TRBJ2-5,ASSLRAGGHQGTQY
TRBV5-1,TRBJ1-6,ASSLGGEVESPLH
TRBV7-9,TRBJ2-7,ASSHRGAPVSYEQY
TRBV5-1,TRBJ2-5,ASSFRPPGQGRGETQY
TRBV19,TRBJ2-2,ASSIRGAGELF
TRBV7-2,TRBJ1-1,ASSLCNTEAF